The clone carrying this T cell receptor (beta chain) was detected many times. The TCR library protocol attached unique molecular identifiers to the individual cDNA molecules. One entry per CDR3 protein results from TCRdb running MiXCR on the 5' RACE reads. The repertoire holds about 98,000 distinct CDR3 sequences, with approximately 9.9% as singletons. This entry comes from a study of early T cells in non-severe SARS-CoV-2 infection. Study details: Sequenced bulk RNA came from whole blood that was unsorted, and chains were unpaired.

The germline CDR1 and CDR2 sequences are SEHNR and FQNEAQ (reference sequence). The CDR3 covers 11 residues. The V end was cut by 5 bases, the J end by 1 base, with 1 base between. Source material: whole blood. J is TRBJ2-3 and V is TRBV7-9, with D unresolved. The origin of this receptor is an adult who was a healthcare worker with PCR-confirmed SARS-CoV-2 infection or an uninfected control (not recorded which). DNA of the CDR3: TGTGCCAGCAGCCGCACAGATACGCAGTATTTT. It specifies CASSRTDTQYF.